This TCR beta chain was captured by sequencing in a study of control samples from healthy donors and cancer patients. TCRdb's table, derived via immunoSEQ multiplex PCR, lists solely in-frame clones and lacks some. The repertoire holds about 63,000 clones, with about 90% as singletons. Germline V gives CDR1 LNHDA, CDR2 SQIVND (reference sequence). Trimming cost V 8 bases and J 6 bases; bases outside gene matches: 5. The CDR3 is 13 amino acids. Input material: PBMCs. J is TRBJ2-4 and V is TRBV19, with 9 bases fitting TRBD2. The receptor was derived from a woman aged 55-69 years with lung cancer. CDR3 amino acids: CASERGVGNIQYF. CDR3 nucleotides: TGTGCCAGTGAGCGGGGGGTTGGAAACATTCAGTACTTC.